This T cell receptor beta chain came from a study of cytomegalovirus exposure and HLA in healthy donors. Study conclusions and caveats: TCR beta chains associated with HLA were, in a later analysis, more clonally expanded than equally common others. In a later analysis, at a false discovery rate of 0.05, roughly 17,000 TCR beta sequences matched HLA alleles.

60 Vbeta and 13 Jbeta primers were used in PCR. Sequencing used immunoSEQ multiplex PCR; TCRdb keeps in-frame clones, though not all of them. The repertoire consists of some 140,000 clones, with about 61% occurring once and the leading ten covering 2.4%. On this clone: What it binds is unknown.

The TCR comes from a woman aged 40 to 50 in good health and CMV-seronegative. Sequenced input: PBMCs.

Here the CDR3 DNA reads TGTGCCAGTAGTCCATCACAGGGGCCTTTCACAGATACGCAGTATTTT. Translation gives CASSPSQGPFTDTQYF. V and J are TRBV19 and TRBJ2-3; 7 bases map to TRBD1. Germline loops: CDR1 LNHDA, CDR2 SQIVND (reference sequence). The CDR3 contains 16 residues. J was trimmed by 2 bases and V by 5 bases; bases with no gene match: 10. The full variable domain, its missing parts supplied by reference TRBV19 and TRBJ2-3, is DGGITQSPKYLFRKEGQNVTLSCEQNLNHDAMYWYRQDPGQGLRLIYYSQIVNDFQKGDIAEGYSVSREKKESFPLTVTSAQKNPTAFYLCASSPSQGPFTDTQYFGPGTRLTVL.